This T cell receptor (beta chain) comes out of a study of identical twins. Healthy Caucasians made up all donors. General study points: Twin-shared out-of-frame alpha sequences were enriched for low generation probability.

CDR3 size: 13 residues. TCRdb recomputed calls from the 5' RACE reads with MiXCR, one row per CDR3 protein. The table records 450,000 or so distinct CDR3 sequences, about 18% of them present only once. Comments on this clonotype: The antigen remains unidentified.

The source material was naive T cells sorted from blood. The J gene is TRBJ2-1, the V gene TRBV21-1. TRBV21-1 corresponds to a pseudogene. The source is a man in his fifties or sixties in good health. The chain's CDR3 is CASSKGNPSEQFF. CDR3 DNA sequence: TGTGCCAGCAGCAAAGGAAATCCCAGTGAGCAGTTCTTC.